This TCR beta chain derives from a study of a mutant IDH1 vaccine in newly diagnosed glioma. Study background: The start of vaccination came 4-6 weeks after radiotherapy alone, or with temozolomide cycles.

Repertoires were generated with immunoSEQ multiplex PCR, while TCRdb's copy carries only in-frame clones and drops some. The sample records 60,000 or so clones, around 80% being singletons. The time point: week 5, during vaccination. Doses of 300 ug of mutant IDH1 20-mer peptide were given with topical imiquimod. With regard to this clone: Its antigen is not known.

This CDR3 contains 13 residues. Germline V lookup: CDR1 SNHLY, CDR2 FYNNEI. V dropped 5 bases and J dropped 3 bases, with 10 bases sitting between them. This chain connects TRBV2 to TRBJ2-5; no definite D call. The TCR sequence derives from a woman aged 50 to 65 with glioma. The source material was PBMCs, sampled from a glioma patient whose treatment included an IDH1 peptide vaccine. CDR3 coding DNA: TGTGCCAGCAGTTCCCAGGAAAAAGAGACCCAGTACTTC. Amino acid sequence: CASSSQEKETQYF.